This T cell receptor (beta chain) was sequenced for a study of cytomegalovirus exposure and HLA in healthy donors. This CDR3 contains 15 residues. Germline lookup yields CDR1 MNHNY and CDR2 SVGAGI (reference sequence). V lost 4 bases, J lost 7 bases, and 14 bases lay in between. The PCR was carried out with 60 Vbeta primers and 13 Jbeta primers. Clones were read by immunoSEQ multiplex PCR, and TCRdb kept only the in-frame ones, dropping some. Of 55,000 to 90,000 clones detected, just over 75% appear once; the ten largest clones hold around 6.3%. This clonotype was obtained from a man in his fifties or sixties in good health and CMV-seronegative. Sequencing input: PBMCs. V and J are TRBV6-6 and TRBJ1-6; the D is unclear. CDR3: CASSSQVMQNSPLHF. The DNA of the CDR3 is TGTGCCAGCAGTTCTCAAGTAATGCAGAATTCACCCCTCCACTTT.